What follows are 8 T cell receptor beta chains derived from one specimen sequenced in a study of technical replicates of blood from several donors. Sequenced by immunoSEQ multiplex PCR; TCRdb stores in-frame clones only, minus some. In the table there are some 89,000 clones, over 85% of which are singletons. The sequenced sample was T cells isolated from PBMCs. These receptors were obtained from a human donor in good health.

The chain couples TRBV11-3 to TRBJ2-5; 9 bases match TRBD2. Trimming removed 3 bases from V and 5 bases from J; junction bases left unmatched: 13. CDR3 length: 17 residues. CDR1 SGHNT and CDR2 YENEEA come from the germline V gene. CDR3 coding DNA: TGTGCCAGCAGCTTGGGGGGTAGCGGGAGCTCTTGGGAGACCCAGTACTTC. It specifies CASSLGGSGSSWETQYF.

V usage is TRBV7-9 and J usage is TRBJ1-1; possible D gene TRBD1, 5 bases. The germline V and J ends were trimmed by 11 bases and 4 bases, with 11 bases remaining between them. Germline CDR1 reads SEHNR; CDR2 reads FQNEAQ (reference sequence). This CDR3 is built from 11 residues. The CDR3 nucleotides read TGTGCCTGCGATCAGGGCACTGAAGCTTTCTTT. It translates to CACDQGTEAFF.

The V gene is TRBV6-5, the J gene TRBJ2-7, with D possibly being TRBD1 (6 bases). CDR3 size: 15 residues. V was shortened by 3 bases and J by 7 bases, with 19 bases between the two germline ends. CDR1 MNHEY and CDR2 SVGAGI come from the germline V gene. CDR3 loop: CASSYQGPSLGEQYF. CDR3 nucleotide sequence: TGTGCCAGCAGTTATCAGGGGCCCTCCCTGGGGGAGCAGTACTTC.

This clone occurred a few times. The chain carries TRBV2 and TRBJ1-1; D ambiguous. Trimming stripped 3 bases from V and 2 bases from J, with 10 bases between. Germline values: CDR1 SNHLY, CDR2 FYNNEI. The CDR3 has 14 amino acids. CDR3 protein: CASSDVYTNTEAFF. The CDR3 region has the DNA TGTGCCAGCAGTGACGTGTACACAAACACTGAAGCTTTCTTT.

The rearrangement joins TRBV6-6 to TRBJ1-2; TRBD1 aligns across 9 bases. The CDR3 is 15 residues long. Trimming at V came to 4 bases and at J to 3 bases, leaving 6 bases not matched to a gene. The germline gives CDR1 MNHNY, CDR2 SVGAGI (reference sequence). CDR3 sequence reads: CASSSSTGGDYGYTF. In nucleotides, the CDR3 is TGTGCCAGCAGTTCCTCTACAGGGGGCGACTATGGCTACACCTTC.

This chain joins TRBV5-6 and TRBJ2-2; tentatively, D is TRBD1 (6 bases). The CDR3 is 15 amino acids. Trimming pared 1 base from V and 5 bases from J, leaving 12 bases between. CDR1 and CDR2 from the germline V gene are SGHDT and YYEEEE. The DNA of the CDR3 is TGTGCCAGCAGCTTGATTCCAGGGGCGACCGGGGAGCTGTTTTTT. Its translation is CASSLIPGATGELFF.

The rearrangement uses TRBV14 and TRBJ1-3; D not resolved. Germline V lookup: CDR1 SGHDN, CDR2 FVKESK. The CDR3 length is 14 residues. Trimming removed 7 bases at V and 0 bases at J, with 10 bases between. CDR3 sequence (DNA): TGTGCCAGCACGAAGCTCCTCTCTGGAAACACCATATATTTT. As protein: CASTKLLSGNTIYF.

V gene TRBV6-5 combines with J gene TRBJ2-7; D might be TRBD2 (6 bases). The germline CDR1 and CDR2 sequences are MNHEY and SVGAGI. The CDR3 extends over 12 amino acids. V dropped 7 bases and J dropped 2 bases, with 9 bases sitting between them. The CDR3 DNA reads as TGTGCCAGCAATGCGGGACCCTACGAGCAGTACTTC. The encoded protein is CASNAGPYEQYF.